This passage covers 2 T cell receptor beta chains from one sample sequenced in a study of T-cell memory formation after mild COVID-19. MiXCR was run by TCRdb on the 5' RACE reads, yielding one entry per CDR3 protein. The sample lists a few hundred thousand distinct CDR3 sequences, roughly a tenth occurring once. The sequenced material came from PBMCs or a T cell subset sorted from them (not recorded which). The receptors shown here come from a man between 18 and 35 years old who had mild COVID-19 (a few samples of this study predate the infection). Cell type and time point are not known.

This clonotype was seen a few times. The chain links TRBV6-5 to TRBJ2-3, with unresolved D. CDR3 length equals 12 residues. Trimming pared 7 bases from V and 6 bases from J, leaving 11 bases between. Germline loops: CDR1 MNHEY, CDR2 SVGAGI. CDR3 sequence: CASKRSGDTQYF. The CDR3 coding sequence is TGTGCCAGCAAACGGAGTGGGGATACGCAGTATTTT.

The chain employs TRBV30 and TRBJ1-2; no clear D. V was shortened by 7 bases and J by 8 bases, with 14 bases between the two germline ends. The germline V gene encodes CDR1 GTSNPN and CDR2 SVGIG (reference sequence). This CDR3 has 11 amino acids. CDR3 sequence: CAYPREEGYTF. The CDR3 region has the DNA TGTGCCTACCCGCGGGAGGAGGGCTACACCTTC.